This T cell receptor (beta chain) was sequenced in a study of cytomegalovirus exposure and HLA in healthy donors. Losses at the gene ends were 4 bases for V and 2 bases for J; bases not matched to a gene: 10. Germline lookup yields CDR1 SGDLS and CDR2 YYNGEE. This CDR3 is built from 16 residues. Primers: 60 Vbeta forward and 13 Jbeta reverse. Assay: immunoSEQ multiplex PCR; the TCRdb copy retains only in-frame clones and omits some. The sample consists of 110,000 to 150,000 clones, approximately 79% of them appearing once. Sequencing was performed on PBMCs. The V and J genes are TRBV9 and TRBJ2-5; 8 bases match TRBD2. The sequence was obtained from a woman in her twenties or thirties in good health and CMV-seronegative. In DNA, the CDR3 is TGTGCCAGCAGCACGGGAGCGGGGGCTCTACAAGAGACCCAGTACTTC. It encodes CASSTGAGALQETQYF.